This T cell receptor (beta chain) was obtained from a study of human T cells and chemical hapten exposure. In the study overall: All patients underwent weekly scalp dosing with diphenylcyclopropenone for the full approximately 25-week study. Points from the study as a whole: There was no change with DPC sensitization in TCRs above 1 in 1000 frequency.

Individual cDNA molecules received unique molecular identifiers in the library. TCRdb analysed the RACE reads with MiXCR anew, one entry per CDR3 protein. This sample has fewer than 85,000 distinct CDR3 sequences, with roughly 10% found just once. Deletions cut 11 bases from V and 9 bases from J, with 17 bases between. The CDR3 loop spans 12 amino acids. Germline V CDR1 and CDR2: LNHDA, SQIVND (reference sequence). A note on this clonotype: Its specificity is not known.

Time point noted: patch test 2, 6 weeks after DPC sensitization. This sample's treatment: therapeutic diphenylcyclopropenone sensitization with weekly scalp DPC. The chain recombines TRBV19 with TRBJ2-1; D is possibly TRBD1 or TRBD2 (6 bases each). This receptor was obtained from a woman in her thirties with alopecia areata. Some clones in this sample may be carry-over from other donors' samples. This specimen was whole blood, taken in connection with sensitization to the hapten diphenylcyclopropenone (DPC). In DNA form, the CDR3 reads TGTGCCTCGGGGGCCCGAGGTGGTGAGCAGTTCTTC. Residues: CASGARGGEQFF.